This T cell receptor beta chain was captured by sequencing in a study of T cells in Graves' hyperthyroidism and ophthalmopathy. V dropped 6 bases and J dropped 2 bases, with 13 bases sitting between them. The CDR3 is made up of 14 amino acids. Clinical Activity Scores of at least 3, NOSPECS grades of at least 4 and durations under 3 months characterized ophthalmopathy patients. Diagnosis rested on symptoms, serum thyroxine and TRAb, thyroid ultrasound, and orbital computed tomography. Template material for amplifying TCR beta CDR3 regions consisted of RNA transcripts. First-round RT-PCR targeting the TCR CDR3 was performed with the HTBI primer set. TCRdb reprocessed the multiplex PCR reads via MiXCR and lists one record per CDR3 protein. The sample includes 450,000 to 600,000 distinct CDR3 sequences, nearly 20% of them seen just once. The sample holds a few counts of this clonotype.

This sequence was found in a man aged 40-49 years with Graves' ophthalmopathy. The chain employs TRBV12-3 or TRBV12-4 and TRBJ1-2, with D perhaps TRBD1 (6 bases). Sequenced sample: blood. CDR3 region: CASRGSGENYGYTF. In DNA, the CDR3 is TGTGCCAGCAGAGGGTCAGGGGAGAACTATGGCTACACCTTC.